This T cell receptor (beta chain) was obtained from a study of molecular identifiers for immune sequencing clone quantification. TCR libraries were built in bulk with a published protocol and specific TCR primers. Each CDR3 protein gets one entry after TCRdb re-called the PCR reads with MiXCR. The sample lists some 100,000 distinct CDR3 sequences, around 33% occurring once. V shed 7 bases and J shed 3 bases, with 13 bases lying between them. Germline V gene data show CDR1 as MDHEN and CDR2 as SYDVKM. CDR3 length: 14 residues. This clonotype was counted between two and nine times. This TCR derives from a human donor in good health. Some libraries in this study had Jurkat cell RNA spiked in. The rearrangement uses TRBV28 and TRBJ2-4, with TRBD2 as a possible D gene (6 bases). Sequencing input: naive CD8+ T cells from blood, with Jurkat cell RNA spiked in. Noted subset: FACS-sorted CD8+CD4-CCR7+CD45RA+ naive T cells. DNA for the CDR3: TGTGCCAGCATCGATAGCGGATACAAAAACATTCAGTACTTC. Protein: CASIDSGYKNIQYF.